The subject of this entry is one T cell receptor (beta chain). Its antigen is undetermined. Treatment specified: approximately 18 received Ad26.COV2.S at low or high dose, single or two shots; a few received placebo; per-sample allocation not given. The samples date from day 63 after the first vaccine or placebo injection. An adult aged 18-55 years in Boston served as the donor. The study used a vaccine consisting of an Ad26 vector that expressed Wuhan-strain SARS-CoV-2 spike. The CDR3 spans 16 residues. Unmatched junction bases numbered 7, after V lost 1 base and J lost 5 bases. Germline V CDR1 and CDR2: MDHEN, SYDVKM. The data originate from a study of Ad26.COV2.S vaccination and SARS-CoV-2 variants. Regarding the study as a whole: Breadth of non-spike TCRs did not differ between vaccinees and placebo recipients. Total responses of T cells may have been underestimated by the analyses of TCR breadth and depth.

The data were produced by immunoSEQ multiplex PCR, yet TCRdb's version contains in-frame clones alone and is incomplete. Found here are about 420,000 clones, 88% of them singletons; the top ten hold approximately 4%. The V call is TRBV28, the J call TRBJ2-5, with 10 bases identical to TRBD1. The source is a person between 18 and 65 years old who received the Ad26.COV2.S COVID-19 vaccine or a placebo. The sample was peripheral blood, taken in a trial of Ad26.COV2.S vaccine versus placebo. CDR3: CASSLYDRGLGETQYF. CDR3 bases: TGTGCCAGCAGTTTATACGACAGGGGGCTCGGGGAGACCCAGTACTTC.